The rows below give T cell receptor beta chains drawn from one sample of a study of siplizumab effects on memory and regulatory T cells. Sequenced by immunoSEQ multiplex PCR; TCRdb stores in-frame clones only, minus some. This sample has approximately 52,000 clones, with about 97% found just once. The specimen was naive CD4+ T cells sorted from blood. The receptor source for this set is a human donor in good health. CDR3s include the opening cysteine and the closing phenylalanine or tryptophan. The D gene is left open where the match is weak. Expanded clones are given a class, and other clones once, few, many or no size at all.

j_call,d_call,v_call,clone_size,cdr3_aa,cdr3_nt
TRBJ1-4,NA,TRBV6-6,NA,CASSYSGEKLFF,TGTGCCAGCAGTTACAGCGGTGAAAAACTGTTTTTT
TRBJ2-2,NA,TRBV27,NA,CASSLDRVNTGELFF,TGTGCCAGCAGCCTCGACAGAGTGAACACCGGGGAGCTGTTTTTT
TRBJ2-7,NA,TRBV7-7,NA,CASSLARTYEQYF,TGTGCTAGCAGCTTAGCGCGGACCTACGAGCAGTACTTC
TRBJ2-1,NA,TRBV5-1,NA,CASSQWWGSGASSYNEQFF,TGCGCCAGCAGCCAATGGTGGGGATCTGGGGCGAGCTCCTACAATGAGCAGTTCTTC
TRBJ2-1,NA,TRBV19,NA,CASSWLAASSYNEQFF,TGTGCCAGTAGTTGGTTGGCGGCAAGCTCCTACAATGAGCAGTTCTTC
TRBJ2-3,NA,TRBV25-1,NA,CASSGPEGSDTQYF,TGTGCCAGCAGTGGTCCAGAGGGTTCAGATACGCAGTATTTT
TRBJ2-7,TRBD2,TRBV9,NA,CASSVDGSGSLEQYF,TGTGCCAGCAGCGTAGATGGGAGCGGGAGCTTAGAGCAGTACTTC
TRBJ2-1,TRBD2,TRBV6-1,NA,CASSELSGLAGSEQFF,TGTGCCAGCAGTGAACTTTCGGGACTAGCGGGATCCGAGCAGTTCTTC
TRBJ2-3,NA,TRBV28,NA,CASSLGGALGDTQYF,TGTGCCAGCAGTTTGGGGGGGGCGCTTGGCGATACGCAGTATTTT
TRBJ2-5,TRBD2,TRBV29-1,once,CSVLKTSQETQYF,TGCAGCGTCCTAAAGACTAGCCAGGAGACCCAGTACTTC
TRBJ2-1,NA,TRBV4-1,NA,CASRKGAGGRAWNNEQFF,TGCGCCAGCAGAAAGGGGGCGGGAGGTCGGGCGTGGAACAATGAGCAGTTCTTC
TRBJ1-2,NA,TRBV27,NA,CASSLSSSRRANYGYTF,TGTGCCAGCAGTTTATCGAGTAGCCGGCGAGCTAACTATGGCTACACCTTC
TRBJ2-7,TRBD1,TRBV10-3,NA,CAISVGETGAVSYEQYF,TGTGCCATCAGTGTGGGTGAAACAGGGGCTGTCTCCTACGAGCAGTACTTC
TRBJ2-2,TRBD2,TRBV11-2,NA,CASSFSGSLTGELFF,TGTGCCAGCAGCTTTAGCGGGAGCCTCACCGGGGAGCTGTTTTTT
TRBJ2-3,NA,TRBV9,NA,CASSKGGLRPPTDTQYF,TGTGCCAGCAGCAAGGGGGGACTCCGGCCCCCCACAGATACGCAGTATTTT
TRBJ2-5,NA,TRBV5-1,NA,CASSFGRTQETQYF,TGCGCCAGCAGCTTCGGACGTACACAAGAGACCCAGTACTTC
TRBJ2-1,NA,TRBV30,NA,CAWSVVVTGGEQFF,TGTGCCTGGAGTGTAGTTGTGACTGGAGGTGAGCAGTTCTTC
TRBJ1-1,NA,TRBV20-1,NA,CSAPGTEAFF,TGCAGTGCTCCCGGGACTGAAGCTTTCTTT
TRBJ2-7,TRBD1,TRBV30,once,CAWSLGQKLGYEQYF,TGTGCCTGGAGTCTGGGACAGAAGTTAGGCTACGAGCAGTACTTC
TRBJ2-6,NA,TRBV5-1,NA,CASSFGRYSGANVLTF,TGCGCCAGCAGCTTCGGACGGTACTCTGGGGCCAACGTCCTGACTTTC
TRBJ1-5,NA,TRBV15,NA,CATSRDIGGHGQPQHF,TGTGCCACCAGCAGAGATATTGGGGGGCACGGTCAGCCCCAGCATTTT
TRBJ2-1,TRBD2,TRBV30,NA,CAWRGGVSYNEQFF,TGTGCCTGGCGTGGGGGGGTCTCCTACAATGAGCAGTTCTTC
TRBJ2-4,NA,TRBV7-9,NA,CASIRVEAKNIQYF,TGTGCCAGCATCCGAGTTGAAGCCAAAAACATTCAGTACTTC
TRBJ1-2,NA,TRBV28,NA,CASRNRTVLYGYTF,TGTGCCAGCCGGAATCGGACGGTTCTCTATGGCTACACCTTC
TRBJ1-2,NA,TRBV6-6,NA,CASSRDPSYGYTF,TGTGCCAGCAGTAGGGACCCCTCCTATGGCTACACCTTC
TRBJ1-3,TRBD1,TRBV19,NA,CASTKQGSSGNTIYF,TGTGCCAGTACGAAACAGGGGTCCTCTGGAAACACCATATATTTT
TRBJ2-1,TRBD2,TRBV4-3,NA,CASSQVASGRADEQFF,TGCGCCAGCAGCCAAGTGGCTAGCGGGAGGGCAGATGAGCAGTTCTTC
TRBJ2-3,NA,TRBV15,NA,CATSRGKGPSTDTQYF,TGTGCCACCAGCAGAGGGAAGGGACCTAGCACAGATACGCAGTATTTT
TRBJ2-1,NA,TRBV19,NA,CAKTPGDEQFF,TGTGCCAAAACACCAGGTGATGAGCAGTTCTTC
TRBJ1-2,NA,TRBV28,NA,CASSFGGRTSPGSSF,TGTGCCAGCAGTTTTGGCGGACGAACCTCGCCGGGTAGCTCCTTC
TRBJ1-4,NA,TRBV7-8,once,CASSLGRVQSNEKLFF,TGTGCCAGCAGCTTAGGGAGGGTTCAGAGTAATGAAAAACTGTTTTTT
TRBJ2-7,NA,TRBV6-5,NA,CASARLKFYEQYF,TGTGCCAGCGCTAGATTGAAGTTCTACGAGCAGTACTTC
TRBJ1-5,NA,TRBV30,NA,CAWSVGRGQPQHF,TGTGCCTGGAGTGTCGGAAGGGGGCAGCCCCAGCATTTT
TRBJ1-5,NA,TRBV6-5,NA,CASRSGGSNQPQHF,TGTGCCAGCAGGAGCGGGGGAAGCAATCAGCCCCAGCATTTT
TRBJ2-2,NA,TRBV7-6,NA,CASSLGKNTGELFF,TGTGCCAGCAGCTTAGGAAAGAACACCGGGGAGCTGTTTTTT
TRBJ1-1,NA,TRBV6-6,NA,CASSGLDTEAFF,TGTGCCAGCAGCGGATTGGACACTGAAGCTTTCTTT
TRBJ1-1,NA,TRBV6-5,NA,CASIPARNTEAFF,TGTGCCAGCATTCCCGCGCGGAACACTGAAGCTTTCTTT
TRBJ2-6,TRBD1,TRBV6-1,NA,CASSESDRAGANVLTF,TGTGCCAGCAGTGAAAGCGACAGGGCTGGGGCCAACGTCCTGACTTTC
TRBJ2-4,TRBD2,TRBV6-1,NA,CASSESGSPNIQYF,TGTGCCAGCAGTGAGAGCGGGAGCCCCAACATTCAGTACTTC
TRBJ2-1,TRBD2,TRBV7-3,NA,CASSSSGPYNEQFF,TGTGCCAGCAGCTCTAGCGGGCCCTACAATGAGCAGTTCTTC
TRBJ1-4,NA,TRBV19,once,CASRKGRTNEKLFF,TGTGCCAGTAGAAAGGGCAGGACCAATGAAAAACTGTTTTTT
TRBJ2-3,NA,TRBV7-2,NA,CASRVAGDTQYF,TGTGCCAGCAGGGTAGCCGGAGATACGCAGTATTTT
TRBJ2-1,TRBD1,TRBV4-1,NA,CASSARGRFNEQFF,TGCGCCAGCAGCGCCAGGGGGCGGTTTAATGAGCAGTTCTTC
TRBJ2-5,NA,TRBV21-1,NA,CASSKAGLAGEKPHQETQYF,TGTGCCAGCAGCAAAGCAGGACTAGCGGGAGAGAAACCCCACCAAGAGACCCAGTACTTC
TRBJ2-5,NA,TRBV2,NA,CASSWDQTDQETQYF,TGTGCCAGCAGTTGGGACCAAACCGACCAAGAGACCCAGTACTTC
TRBJ2-7,TRBD1,TRBV7-9,NA,CASGQPGTASYEQYF,TGTGCCAGTGGTCAACCGGGGACAGCTTCCTACGAGCAGTACTTC
TRBJ1-5,NA,TRBV19,NA,CASTRRGDSNQPQHF,TGTGCCAGTACCAGACGGGGTGATAGCAATCAGCCCCAGCATTTT
TRBJ1-2,NA,TRBV19,NA,CASSIMVEQGGYTF,TGTGCCAGTAGTATAATGGTGGAACAGGGTGGCTACACCTTC
TRBJ2-6,NA,TRBV30,NA,CAWNRHGSGANVLTF,TGTGCCTGGAATAGGCATGGCTCTGGGGCCAACGTCCTGACTTTC
TRBJ2-7,NA,TRBV4-3,NA,CASSQDIAGRYEQYF,TGCGCCAGCAGCCAAGATATAGCAGGGCGCTACGAGCAGTACTTC
TRBJ2-6,NA,TRBV7-2,NA,CASRLQNSGANVLTF,TGTGCCAGCAGACTACAGAACTCTGGGGCCAACGTCCTGACTTTC
TRBJ1-1,NA,TRBV28,NA,CASSQLQGANTEAFF,TGTGCCAGCAGCCAACTACAGGGAGCGAACACTGAAGCTTTCTTT
TRBJ2-2,NA,TRBV12-5,NA,CATVRTLANTGELFF,TGTGCTACCGTACGAACTCTCGCGAACACCGGGGAGCTGTTTTTT
TRBJ1-3,NA,TRBV27,NA,CASRGGADTIYF,TGTGCCAGCAGGGGGGGGGCAGACACCATATATTTT